The sequence of this T cell receptor beta chain was determined in a study of T cells in Graves' hyperthyroidism and ophthalmopathy (dated by TCRdb to the late 2010s). Regarding the research as a whole: Peripheral blood was sampled at the time of initial diagnosis, prior to any treatment. A discovery cohort of about a hundred patients, fewer than 50 with Graves' ophthalmopathy and roughly 59 with stable Graves' hyperthyroidism, was used to find distinguishing TCR V-J signatures. Prospective prediction of ophthalmopathy was tested in an independent validation cohort of under 20 hyperthyroidism patients and 17 patients who later progressed to ophthalmopathy. For training and testing, the 110 or so patients in the discovery cohort were randomly divided in a 7:3 ratio. In about 6 Graves' hyperthyroidism patients, the study also compared T-cell repertoires from thyroid tissue with T-cell repertoires from blood. Following sampling, methimazole starting at 30 mg daily was given to hyperthyroidism patients, and high-dose intravenous methylprednisolone was given to ophthalmopathy patients. The paper reports TCR Vbeta CDR3 sequencing of more than 120 peripheral blood samples: approximately 41 ophthalmopathy, roughly 80 hyperthyroidism and around 17 progressor patients. Overall study results and their limits: Most expanded thyroid clonotypes (frequency above 0.001) were also detected in blood, a finding suggesting that blood repertoires may reflect thyroid immune responses. Sample size was not statistically predetermined, and investigators were not blinded to group allocation. A 13 V-J signature model separated ophthalmopathy from stable hyperthyroidism, with 87.88% sensitivity and about 81% specificity in cross-validation and 80%/75% in testing. In validation, the model predicted progression to ophthalmopathy a median of about 6 months before onset, with roughly 70% sensitivity and just under 75% specificity.

Amplification of TCR beta CDR3 regions was carried out from RNA transcripts. The first round of RT-PCR for the TCR CDR3 was performed with the HTBI primer set and the Qiagen OneStep RT-PCR kit. A second multiplex PCR round built the libraries, followed by size selection and purification. Libraries were sequenced paired-end with 100 bp reads on an Illumina HiSeq2000. Processing in the source paper ran as follows. SOAPnuke was used to process the raw data, removing reads that contained adapters or uncalled bases, had a mean Phred below 15, or lacked an exact match to the constant primer or identifier. COPE v1.2.5 was used to merge the high-quality paired reads, and each unique nucleotide sequence was defined as a clonotype. MiTCR v1.1 was used to align the clonotypes against IMGT TRBV, TRBD and TRBJ reference segments. The analysis included only V-J combinations with a frequency above 0.0001, which together covered 99% to 99.2% of the repertoires. The TCS score was defined as F50 (clonal expansion) divided by E x V (chaos), with BLOSUM62-based TCRdist calculated between CDR3 peptides within each V-J. Welch's t-statistics and random forest reduced 500 to 650 V-J features to some 14, which were used in a naive Bayes classifier (R e1071). TCRdb reworked the public reads: Q25 trimming with fastp, MiXCR clone assembly, productive beta chains retained. Rows matching on CDR3 protein sequence are summarized as one entry with the most common DNA and genes. TCRdb, not the authors, supplied the V and J calls. Across this sample there are around 540,000 distinct CDR3 sequences, with 15% to 20% seen only once. The ten most abundant clones make up about 29% of the sample.

Comment on this clonotype: The antigen it binds to is not known. The sample holds no much larger clone one base away, and base qualities are not on file.

The cysteine opens and the phenylalanine closes a CDR3 of 15 amino acids. The retained sequence is limited to the CDR3, 45 bases, with the frame set at the first base. CDR1 and CDR2 (MNHEY, SVGAGI) derive from the germline V gene. Clipping removes 6 bases from V and 0 bases from J, with 4 as the unmatched junction base count. Moderately to severely active disease, a Clinical Activity Score of at least 3, a NOSPECS grade of at least 4, and a duration under 3 months were present in ophthalmopathy patients. Exclusion was applied to patients with uncontrolled infections, other autoimmune diseases, pregnancy or lactation. Diagnoses were established on the basis of clinical symptoms, serum thyroxine and TRAb, thyroid ultrasound, and orbital computed tomography. Ficoll-Paque density gradient centrifugation was used to isolate PBMCs from about 10 ml of fresh peripheral blood. Total RNA was extracted using Trizol reagent, and RNA quality was assessed on an Agilent 2100 Bioanalyzer.

The material sequenced was blood. The chain links TRBV6-5 with TRBJ1-3, with TRBD1 matching 8 junction bases. This TCR was recovered from a woman aged 25 to 45 with Graves' ophthalmopathy. The DNA is as follows: TGTGCCAGCAGCTACGGACAGGGCTCTGGAAACACCATATATTTT. This gives the protein CASSYGQGSGNTIYF.